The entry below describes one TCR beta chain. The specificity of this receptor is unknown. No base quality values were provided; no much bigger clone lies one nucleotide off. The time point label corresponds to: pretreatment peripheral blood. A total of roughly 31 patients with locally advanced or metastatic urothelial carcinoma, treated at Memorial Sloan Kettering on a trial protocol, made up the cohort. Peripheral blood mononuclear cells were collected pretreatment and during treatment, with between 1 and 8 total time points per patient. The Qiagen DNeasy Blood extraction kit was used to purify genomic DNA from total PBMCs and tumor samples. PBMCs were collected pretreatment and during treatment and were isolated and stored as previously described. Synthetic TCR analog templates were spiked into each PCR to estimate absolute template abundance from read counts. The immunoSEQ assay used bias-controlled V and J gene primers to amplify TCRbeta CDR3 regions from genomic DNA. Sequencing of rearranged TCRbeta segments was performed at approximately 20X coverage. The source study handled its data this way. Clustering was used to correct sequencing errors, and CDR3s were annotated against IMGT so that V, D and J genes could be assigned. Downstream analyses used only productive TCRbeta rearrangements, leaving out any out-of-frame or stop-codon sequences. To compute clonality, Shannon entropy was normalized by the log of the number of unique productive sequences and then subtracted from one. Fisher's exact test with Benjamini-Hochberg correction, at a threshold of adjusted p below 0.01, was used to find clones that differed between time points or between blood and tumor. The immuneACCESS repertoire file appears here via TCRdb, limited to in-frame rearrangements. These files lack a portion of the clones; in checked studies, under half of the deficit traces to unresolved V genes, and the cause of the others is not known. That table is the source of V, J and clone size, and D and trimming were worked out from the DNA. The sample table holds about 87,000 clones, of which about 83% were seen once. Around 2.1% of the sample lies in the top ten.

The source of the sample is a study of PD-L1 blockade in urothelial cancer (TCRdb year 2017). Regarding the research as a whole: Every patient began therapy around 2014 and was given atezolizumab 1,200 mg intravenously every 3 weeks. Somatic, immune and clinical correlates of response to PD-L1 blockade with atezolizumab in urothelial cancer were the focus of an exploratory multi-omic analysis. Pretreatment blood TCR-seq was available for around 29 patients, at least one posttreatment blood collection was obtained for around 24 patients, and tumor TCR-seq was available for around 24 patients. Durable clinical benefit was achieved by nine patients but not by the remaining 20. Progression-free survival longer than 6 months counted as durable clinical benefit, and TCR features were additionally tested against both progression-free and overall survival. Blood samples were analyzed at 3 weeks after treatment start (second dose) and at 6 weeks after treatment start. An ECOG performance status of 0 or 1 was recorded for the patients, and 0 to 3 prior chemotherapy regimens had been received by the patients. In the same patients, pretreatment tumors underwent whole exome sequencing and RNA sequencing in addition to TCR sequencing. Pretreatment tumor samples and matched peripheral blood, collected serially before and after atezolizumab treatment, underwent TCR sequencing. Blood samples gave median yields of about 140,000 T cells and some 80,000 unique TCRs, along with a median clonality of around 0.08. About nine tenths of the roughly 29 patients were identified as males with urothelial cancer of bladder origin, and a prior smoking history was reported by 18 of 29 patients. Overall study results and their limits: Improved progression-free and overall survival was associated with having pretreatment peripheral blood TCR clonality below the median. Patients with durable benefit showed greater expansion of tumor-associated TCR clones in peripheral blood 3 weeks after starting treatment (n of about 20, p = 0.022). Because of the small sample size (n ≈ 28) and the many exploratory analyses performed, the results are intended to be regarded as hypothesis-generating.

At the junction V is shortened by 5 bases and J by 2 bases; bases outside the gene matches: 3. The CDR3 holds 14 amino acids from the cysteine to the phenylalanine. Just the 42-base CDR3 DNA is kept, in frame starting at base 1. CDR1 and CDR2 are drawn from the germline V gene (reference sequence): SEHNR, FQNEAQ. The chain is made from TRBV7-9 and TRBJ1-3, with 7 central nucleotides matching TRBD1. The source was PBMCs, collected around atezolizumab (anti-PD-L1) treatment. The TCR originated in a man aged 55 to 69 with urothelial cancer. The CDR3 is CASSPGTAGNTIYF. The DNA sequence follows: TGTGCCAGCAGCCCCGGGACAGCTGGAAACACCATATATTTT.